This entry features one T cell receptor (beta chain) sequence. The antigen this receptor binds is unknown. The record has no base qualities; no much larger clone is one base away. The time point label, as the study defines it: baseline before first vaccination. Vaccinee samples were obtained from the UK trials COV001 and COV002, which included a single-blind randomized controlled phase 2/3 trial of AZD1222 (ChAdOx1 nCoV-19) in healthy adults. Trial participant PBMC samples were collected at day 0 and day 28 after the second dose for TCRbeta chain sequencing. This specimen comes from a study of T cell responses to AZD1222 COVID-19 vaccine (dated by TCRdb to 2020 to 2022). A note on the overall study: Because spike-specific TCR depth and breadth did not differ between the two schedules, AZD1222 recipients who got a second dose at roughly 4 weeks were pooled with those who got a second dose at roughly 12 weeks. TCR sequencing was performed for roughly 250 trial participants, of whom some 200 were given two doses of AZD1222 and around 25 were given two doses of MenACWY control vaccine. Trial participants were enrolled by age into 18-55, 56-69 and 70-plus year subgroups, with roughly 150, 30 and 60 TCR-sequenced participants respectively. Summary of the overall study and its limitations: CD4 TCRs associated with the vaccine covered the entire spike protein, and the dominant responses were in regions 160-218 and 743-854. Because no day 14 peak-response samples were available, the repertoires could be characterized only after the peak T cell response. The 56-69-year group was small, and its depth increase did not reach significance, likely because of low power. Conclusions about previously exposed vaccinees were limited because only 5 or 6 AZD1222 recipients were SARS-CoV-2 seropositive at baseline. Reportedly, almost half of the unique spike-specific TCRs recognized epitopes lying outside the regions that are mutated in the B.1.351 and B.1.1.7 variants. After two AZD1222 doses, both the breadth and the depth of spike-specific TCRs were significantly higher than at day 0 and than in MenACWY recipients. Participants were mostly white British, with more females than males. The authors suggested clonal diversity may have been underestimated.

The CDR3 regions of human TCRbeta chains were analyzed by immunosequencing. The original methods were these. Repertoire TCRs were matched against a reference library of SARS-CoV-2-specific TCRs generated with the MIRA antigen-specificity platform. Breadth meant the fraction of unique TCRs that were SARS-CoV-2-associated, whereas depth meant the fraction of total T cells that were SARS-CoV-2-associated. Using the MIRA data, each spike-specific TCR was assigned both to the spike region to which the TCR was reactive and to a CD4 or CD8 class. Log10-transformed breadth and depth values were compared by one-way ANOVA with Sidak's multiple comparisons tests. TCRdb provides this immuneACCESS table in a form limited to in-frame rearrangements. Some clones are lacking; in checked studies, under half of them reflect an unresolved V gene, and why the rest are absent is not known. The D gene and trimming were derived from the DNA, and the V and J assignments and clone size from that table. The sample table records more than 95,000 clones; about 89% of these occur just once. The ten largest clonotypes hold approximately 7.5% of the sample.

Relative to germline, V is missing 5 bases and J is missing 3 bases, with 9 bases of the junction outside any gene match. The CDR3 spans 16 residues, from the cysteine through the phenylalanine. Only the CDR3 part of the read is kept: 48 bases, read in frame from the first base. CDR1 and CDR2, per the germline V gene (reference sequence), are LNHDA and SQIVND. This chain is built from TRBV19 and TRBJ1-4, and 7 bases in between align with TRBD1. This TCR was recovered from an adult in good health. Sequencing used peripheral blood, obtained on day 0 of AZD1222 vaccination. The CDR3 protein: CASSQSAGTANEKLFF. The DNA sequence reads TGTGCCAGTAGTCAATCGGCGGGGACAGCTAATGAAAAACTGTTTTTT.